The sequence of this T cell receptor (beta chain) was determined in a study of identical twins. TCRdb independently ran MiXCR on the 5' RACE reads; one entry per CDR3 protein. The data contain 130,000 to 150,000 distinct CDR3 sequences, 3% to 4.5% of them singletons. Findings and caveats of the study: Partly confounded zero-insertion analyses could result from invariant MAIT and iNKT cells.

The CDR3 consists of 15 residues. Looked up from germline, CDR1 is DFQATT and CDR2 is SNEGSKA (reference sequence). V lost 0 bases and J lost 9; bases outside the gene matches: 8. This clonotype was detected ten times or more. The antigen is not known. This receptor was obtained from a man between 18 and 29 years old in good health. The specimen sequenced was memory T cells sorted from blood. This rearrangement joins TRBV20-1 to TRBJ2-5, with 12 bases fitting TRBD2. As DNA, the CDR3 is TGCAGTGCTAGAGACCTGACTAGCGGGGGATACGCCCAGTACTTC. Protein: CSARDLTSGGYAQYF.